The 18 T cell receptor beta chains reported below all come from one sample, sequenced in a study of blood T cell repertoires in COVID-19. Profiling relied on immunoSEQ multiplex PCR, and the TCRdb table lists in-frame clones only, not all of them. This sample has 80,000 to 85,000 clones; around 80% occur once, and the top ten carry about an eighth. Sequencing used peripheral blood. The receptors were gathered from a human donor in a cohort sampled during active COVID-19.

The chain couples TRBV3-1 (or the pseudogene TRBV3-2) to TRBJ1-1; D is undetermined. V was pared by 1 base and J by 1 base, with 7 bases between. The CDR3 runs to 14 residues. Germline V CDR1 and CDR2: LGHDT, YNNKEL (reference sequence). The chain's CDR3 is CASSQVAGNTEAFF. The CDR3 DNA reads TGTGCCAGCAGCCAAGTGGCAGGGAACACTGAAGCTTTCTTT.

The rearrangement links TRBV7-9 to TRBJ2-2; the D is unclear. Germline CDR1 SEHNR, CDR2 FQNEAQ (reference sequence). This CDR3 contains 14 residues. V was shortened by 5 bases and J by 1 base, with 8 bases between the two germline ends. In nucleotides, the CDR3 is TGTGCCAGCAGCCGGTCACTGAACACCGGGGAGCTGTTTTTT. Translating gives CASSRSLNTGELFF.

In its sample, this clone was seen a few times. The chain links TRBV7-6 to TRBJ1-2, with D uncertain. The V and J ends lost 5 bases and 4 bases respectively, with 11 bases between them. The CDR3 spans 13 residues. Germline assignment: CDR1 SGHVS and CDR2 FNYEAQ. The CDR3 spells CASSQQSSYGYTF. For the CDR3, the DNA is TGTGCCAGCAGCCAACAGTCCTCCTATGGCTACACCTTC.

This clone was detected a few times. The genes are TRBV19 and TRBJ1-5; TRBD1 matches at 7 bases. The germline gives CDR1 LNHDA, CDR2 SQIVND (reference sequence). The CDR3 runs 15 residues. The trim removed 4 bases at V and 2 bases at J, leaving 5 bases unmatched. The CDR3 DNA reads TGTGCCAGTAGTACCAGACAGGGTGGCAATCAGCCCCAGCATTTT. It specifies CASSTRQGGNQPQHF. The whole variable domain, remainder taken from reference TRBV19 and TRBJ1-5, is DGGITQSPKYLFRKEGQNVTLSCEQNLNHDAMYWYRQDPGQGLRLIYYSQIVNDFQKGDIAEGYSVSREKKESFPLTVTSAQKNPTAFYLCASSTRQGGNQPQHFGDGTRLSIL.

CDR3 region: CASSQLMTGVGYEQYF. The CDR3, as DNA: TGCGCCAGCAGTCAACTAATGACAGGGGTTGGTTACGAGCAGTACTTC. The chain uses TRBV4-1 and TRBJ2-7; 8 bases are shared with TRBD1. Per germline, CDR1 MGHRA and CDR2 YSYEKL. The CDR3 has 16 amino acids. The V gene end was trimmed by 6 bases and the J gene end by 4 bases; junction bases not matched to a gene: 14.

This rearrangement joins TRBV2 to TRBJ1-4; TRBD1 aligns across 7 bases. J gave up 4 bases and V 6 bases, and 5 bases lay outside the gene matches. Germline CDR1 reads SNHLY; CDR2 reads FYNNEI. This CDR3 spans 14 amino acids. CDR3 residues: CASRTGQINEKLFF. CDR3 DNA sequence: TGTGCCAGCAGAACGGGACAGATTAATGAAAAACTGTTTTTT.

This clone was found once. The gene calls are TRBV9 and TRBJ2-7, with no clear D. Germline V gene sequence: CDR1 SGDLS, CDR2 YYNGEE. The CDR3 sequence is 14 residues long. V lost 0 bases and J lost 2, with 9 bases in between. In DNA form, the CDR3 reads TGTGCCAGCAGCGTAGGTCAAGCCGCCTACGAGCAGTACTTC. It specifies CASSVGQAAYEQYF.

V gene TRBV19 combines with J gene TRBJ1-2; possibly TRBD1 for D (6 bases). Germline V gene data show CDR1 as LNHDA and CDR2 as SQIVND (reference sequence). The length of the CDR3 is 15 residues. Trimming took 5 bases from V and 0 from J, leaving 13 bases between them. CDR3 residues: CASSVQTGPNYGYTF. Here the CDR3 DNA reads TGTGCCAGTAGTGTTCAAACAGGGCCTAACTATGGCTACACCTTC.

The chain has TRBV5-6 and TRBJ2-2; D is ambiguous. The ends were cut back, 1 base at V and 4 bases at J, with 5 bases in the middle. Germline CDR1 SGHDT, CDR2 YYEEEE. The CDR3 has 13 amino acids. The CDR3 nucleotides read TGTGCCAGCAGCTTGTCCGGCACCGGGGAGCTGTTTTTT. It translates to CASSLSGTGELFF.

V and J are TRBV12-5 and TRBJ2-7, with 8 bases lining up with TRBD2. This CDR3 contains 13 residues. The V gene end was trimmed by 3 bases and the J gene end by 6 bases; junction bases not matched to a gene: 4. The germline V gene encodes CDR1 LGHNT and CDR2 FRNRAP. The CDR3 spells CASGFGGASEQYF. DNA for the CDR3: TGTGCTAGTGGTTTCGGGGGGGCGAGCGAGCAGTACTTC.

The V call is TRBV5-1, the J call TRBJ2-3, with TRBD2 as a possible D gene (6 bases). Germline loops: CDR1 SGHRS, CDR2 YFSETQ. V lost 1 base to trimming and J lost 2 bases, with 14 bases between them. The CDR3 length is 16 residues. DNA of the CDR3: TGCGCCAGCAGCTTGAGGGGCCGCGGGGCCACAGATACGCAGTATTTT. Translating it yields CASSLRGRGATDTQYF.

In this sample, this clone turned up a few times. V is TRBV19 and J is TRBJ2-1; D is possibly TRBD1 (6 bases). This CDR3 comprises 15 residues. Per germline, CDR1 LNHDA and CDR2 SQIVND (reference sequence). V was clipped by 4 bases and J by 5 bases, with 15 bases between them. In DNA form, the CDR3 reads TGTGCCAGTAGTACTAACAGGGAGCCCCACAATGAGCAGTTCTTC. This codes for CASSTNREPHNEQFF.

This clone was seen a handful of times. The gene calls are TRBV2 and TRBJ1-2; D not resolved. Trimming shortened V by 3 bases and J by 7 bases, and 9 bases separated the two germline ends. Germline loops: CDR1 SNHLY, CDR2 FYNNEI. The CDR3 has 12 amino acids. CDR3 sequence reads: CASSEYGFGYTF. CDR3 nucleotides: TGTGCCAGCAGTGAGTACGGGTTTGGCTACACCTTC.

This clone appeared a few times. The V call is TRBV19, the J call TRBJ1-5; D may be TRBD1 (6 bases). Germline CDR1 is LNHDA and CDR2 is SQIVND (reference sequence). V was pared by 5 bases and J by 6 bases, with 14 bases between. The CDR3 has 14 amino acids. The CDR3 is CASSEGRGTQPQHF. For the CDR3, the DNA is TGTGCCAGTAGTGAGGGCAGGGGCACTCAGCCCCAGCATTTT.

The table lists this clone with a count of one. The chain carries TRBV7-7 and TRBJ2-7; 7 nucleotides align to TRBD1. J gave up 6 bases and V 4 bases, and 6 bases lay outside the gene matches. This CDR3 is built from 13 residues. The germline V gene has CDR1 SSHAT and CDR2 FNYEAQ (reference sequence). The chain's CDR3 is CASSYDREGEQYF. The CDR3 bases are TGTGCCAGCAGCTACGACAGGGAAGGCGAGCAGTACTTC.

The J gene is TRBJ2-1, the V gene TRBV6-4, with TRBD1 matching over 8 bases. Losses at the gene ends were 8 bases for V and 8 bases for J; bases not matched to a gene: 14. Germline-derived CDR1 and CDR2 are MRHNA and SNTAGT. This CDR3 has 15 amino acids. CDR3 nucleotides: TGTGCCAGCGGGCAGGGGGCGGTGGGTATCGATGAGCAGTTCTTC. Its protein is CASGQGAVGIDEQFF.

The chain carries TRBV5-1 and TRBJ1-4; 9 nucleotides agree with TRBD1. The germline gives CDR1 SGHRS, CDR2 YFSETQ. This CDR3 contains 18 residues. V gave up 0 bases and J gave up 0 bases; unmatched junction bases: 6. This CDR3 is CASSLVQGAYSTNEKLFF. In DNA form, the CDR3 reads TGCGCCAGCAGCTTGGTACAGGGGGCGTATTCAACTAATGAAAAACTGTTTTTT.

The V and J genes are TRBV11-2 and TRBJ1-2, with TRBD1 identical over 8 bases. The CDR3 loop spans 16 amino acids. The trim removed 4 bases at V and 6 bases at J, leaving 13 bases unmatched. Looked up from germline, CDR1 is SGHAT and CDR2 is FQNNGV. The DNA for the CDR3 is TGTGCCAGCAGCTCGATTAGGACAGGGCTCATGGATGGCTACACCTTC. This gives the protein CASSSIRTGLMDGYTF.